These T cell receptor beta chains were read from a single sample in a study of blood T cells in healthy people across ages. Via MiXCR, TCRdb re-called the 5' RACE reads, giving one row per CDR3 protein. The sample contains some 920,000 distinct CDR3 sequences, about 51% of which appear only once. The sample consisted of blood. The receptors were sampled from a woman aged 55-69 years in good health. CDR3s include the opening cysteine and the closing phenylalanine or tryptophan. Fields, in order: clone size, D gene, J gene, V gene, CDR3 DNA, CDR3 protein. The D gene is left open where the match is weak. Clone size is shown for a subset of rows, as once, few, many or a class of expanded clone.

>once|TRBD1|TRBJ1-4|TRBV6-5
TGTGCCAGCAGTTACTCGAAATGGGGCCTAGGGGACAGCCTGACAACTAATGAAAAACTGTTTTTT
CASSYSKWGLGDSLTTNEKLFF
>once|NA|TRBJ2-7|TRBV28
TGTGCCAGCAACCTCCCGGGACGAAGACTTGTCGAGCAGTACTTC
CASNLPGRRLVEQYF
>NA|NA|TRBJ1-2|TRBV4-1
TGCGCCAGCAGCCCCCAGGGCAGAGGGTACACCTTC
CASSPQGRGYTF
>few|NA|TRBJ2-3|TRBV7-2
TGTGCCAGCAGCTTAACGCCCCTCACAGATACGCAGTATTTT
CASSLTPLTDTQYF
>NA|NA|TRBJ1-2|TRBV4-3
TGCGCCAGCAGCCAGGGGGGGCGGGCGTATGGCTACACCTTC
CASSQGGRAYGYTF
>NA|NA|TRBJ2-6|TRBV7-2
TGTGCCAGCAGCTTAGCTCCGTTCGACGGGGCCAACGTCCTGACTTTC
CASSLAPFDGANVLTF
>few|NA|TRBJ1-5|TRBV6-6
TGTGCCAGCAGTTACCCGTCTACTCAGGGTAGGCATCAGCCCCAGCATTTT
CASSYPSTQGRHQPQHF
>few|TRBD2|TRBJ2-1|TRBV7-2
TGTGCCAGCAGCTTATCGCGGGAGGGTTACAATGAGCAGTTCTTC
CASSLSREGYNEQFF
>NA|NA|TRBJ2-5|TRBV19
TGTGCCAGTAGTATCGTGAACAGCCAAGAGACCCAGTACTTC
CASSIVNSQETQYF
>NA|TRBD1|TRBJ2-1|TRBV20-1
TGCAGTGCCCCTCGACAGGGAGCAAAGCAGTTCTTC
CSAPRQGAKQFF
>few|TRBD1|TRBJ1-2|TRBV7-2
TGTGCCAGCAGCTTATATCAGGGAGGGGGCTATTATGGCTACACCTTC
CASSLYQGGGYYGYTF
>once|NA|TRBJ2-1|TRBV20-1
TGCAGTGCCCAGACAGGAGGCTACAATGAGCAGTTCTTC
CSAQTGGYNEQFF
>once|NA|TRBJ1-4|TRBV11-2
TGTGCCAGCAGCCGCGGGAGGGGGAAGTTTAAACTGTTTTTT
CASSRGRGKFKLFF
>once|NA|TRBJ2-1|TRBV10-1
TGCGCCAGCAGTGAGGCAGCGGCCCGGGATGAGCAGTTCTTC
CASSEAAARDEQFF
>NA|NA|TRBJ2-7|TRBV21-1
TGTGCCATCCCATGGAGGACGGTTGCCTACGAGCAGTACTTC
CAIPWRTVAYEQYF
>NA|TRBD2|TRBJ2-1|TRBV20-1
TGCAGTCCAAGGGGGGGAGCGGGAGTTGACAATGAGCAGTTCTTC
CSPRGGAGVDNEQFF
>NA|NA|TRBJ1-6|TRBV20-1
TGCAGTGCTAGAGGGATCGGTAATTCACCCCTCCACTTT
CSARGIGNSPLHF
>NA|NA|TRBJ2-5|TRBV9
TGTGCCAGCAGCGTAGTGGCGGGGCTGCTGGAGACCCAGTACTTC
CASSVVAGLLETQYF
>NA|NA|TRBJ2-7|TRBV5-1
TGCGCCAGCAGCTTGGGACAGATAGGGGATACCTACGAGCAGTACTTC
CASSLGQIGDTYEQYF
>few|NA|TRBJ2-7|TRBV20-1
TGCAGTGCTAGGGCTCCCCCGGAAAGGGTTGTGAGCTCCTACGAGCAGTACTTC
CSARAPPERVVSSYEQYF
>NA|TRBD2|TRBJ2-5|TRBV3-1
TGTGCCAGCAGCCAAGATTTAGGTAGCGGGAGCGGTAAAGCTCAAGCGACCCAGTACTTC
CASSQDLGSGSGKAQATQYF
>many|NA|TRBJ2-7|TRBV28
TGTGCCAGCAGTAGCGGACCCATCTACGAGCAGTACTTC
CASSSGPIYEQYF
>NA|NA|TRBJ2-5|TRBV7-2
TGTGCCAGCACCATCTCACGTTCCTCCCGATGGTACTTC
CASTISRSSRWYF
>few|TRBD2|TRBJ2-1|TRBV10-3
TGTGCCATCAGTGAACGCTTGGGTAGCGGGGGTTCCTACAATGAGCAGTTCTTC
CAISERLGSGGSYNEQFF
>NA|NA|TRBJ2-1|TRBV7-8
TGTGCCAGCAGCTTAGTCGTGGCCTACAATGAGCAGTTCTTC
CASSLVVAYNEQFF
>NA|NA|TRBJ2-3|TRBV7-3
TGTGCCAGCAGCGTGGATCACACAGATATGCAGTATTTT
CASSVDHTDMQYF
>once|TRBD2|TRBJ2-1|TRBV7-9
TGTGCCAGCAGCCGGGAGGCGGGTACGGACCCGGAGCAGTTCTTC
CASSREAGTDPEQFF
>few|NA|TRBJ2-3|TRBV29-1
TGCAGCACCCGACAGGGGAGGGGCACAGATACGCAGTATTTT
CSTRQGRGTDTQYF
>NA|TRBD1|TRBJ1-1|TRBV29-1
TGCAGCGCCCCGGACAGGGAGAACACTGAAGCTTTCTTT
CSAPDRENTEAFF
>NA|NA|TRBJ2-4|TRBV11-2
TGTGCCAGCAGCTTAGATCCTAGGGGGGCAACCAAAAACATTCAGTACTTC
CASSLDPRGATKNIQYF
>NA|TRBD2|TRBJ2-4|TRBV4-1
TGCGCCAGCAGCCAAGAGCTCGGGAGGTCAGCCAAAAACATTCAGTACTTC
CASSQELGRSAKNIQYF
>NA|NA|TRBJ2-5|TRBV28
TGTGCCAGCAGTTGGATTTCTTCCTACAATGAGCAGTACTTC
CASSWISSYNEQYF
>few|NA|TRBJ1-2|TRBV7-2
TGTGCCAGCAGCTTTATAACAGCTTCTAACTATGGCTACACCTTC
CASSFITASNYGYTF
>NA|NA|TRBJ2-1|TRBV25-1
TGTGCCAGCAGTTCTCTTAAGGTGGGGGGCGAGAGCTTATCCTACAATGAGCAGTTCTTC
CASSSLKVGGESLSYNEQFF
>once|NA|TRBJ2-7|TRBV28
TGTGCCAGCAGTTTATCAGGAGACAGACTCTTCTCCTACGAGCAGTACTTC
CASSLSGDRLFSYEQYF
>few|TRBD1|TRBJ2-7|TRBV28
TGTGCCAGCAGGGAGACAGGGTACGAGCAGTACTTC
CASRETGYEQYF
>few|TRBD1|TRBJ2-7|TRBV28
TGTGCCAGCAGTTTTTGGCAGGGGGCTAACTACGAGCAGTACTTC
CASSFWQGANYEQYF
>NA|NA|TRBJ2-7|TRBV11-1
TGTGCCAGCAGCCCATCGGGTTATCACGAGCAGTACTTC
CASSPSGYHEQYF
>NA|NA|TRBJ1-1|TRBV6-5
TGTGCCAGCAGCTTTATCGGGGCTAACACTGAAGCTTTCTTT
CASSFIGANTEAFF
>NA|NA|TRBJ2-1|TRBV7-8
TGTGCCAGCAGCTTGCTTCTAGCGAGCAATGAGCAGTTCTTC
CASSLLLASNEQFF
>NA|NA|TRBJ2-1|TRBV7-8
TGTGCCAGCAGCTTTACAGACAGCCACAATGAGCAGTTCTTC
CASSFTDSHNEQFF
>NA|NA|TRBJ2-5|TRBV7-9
TGTGCCAGCAGCTTTGTGACGGCCAGGGAGACCCAGTACTTC
CASSFVTARETQYF
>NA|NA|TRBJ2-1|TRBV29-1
TGCAGCGTTGGTGACTCAAACCTCTACAATAAGCAGTTCTTC
CSVGDSNLYNKQFF
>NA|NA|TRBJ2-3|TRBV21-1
TGTGCCAGCAGCAATGATTATACGCAGTATTTT
CASSNDYTQYF
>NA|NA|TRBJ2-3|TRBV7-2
TGTGCCAGCAGCTTAGACAGGACAAGCACAGATACGCAGTATTTT
CASSLDRTSTDTQYF